This T cell receptor (beta chain) was identified in a study of identical twins. This clonotype was picked up many times. TCRdb reprocessed the 5' RACE reads via MiXCR and lists one record per CDR3 protein. The table has about 250,000 distinct CDR3 sequences, around 8.8% seen once; the top ten hold 3% to 3.5%. The CDR3 is made up of 13 amino acids. After removal of 8 bases from V and 4 bases from J, the junction contained 8 bases not matched to a gene. The same specimen was also included in a second study, on yellow fever vaccine responses in identical twins.

This TCR came from a woman under 30 in good health. The chain employs TRBV12-3 or TRBV12-4 and TRBJ2-7; TRBD1 aligns across 7 bases. Sequenced material: CD8+ T cells sorted from blood. The CDR3 loop is CASATGFGYEQYF. The CDR3 region has the DNA TGTGCCAGCGCGACAGGGTTTGGTTACGAGCAGTACTTC.